One TCR beta chain is described in this entry. The antigen is unknown. V was shortened by 5 bases and J by 4 bases, with 8 bases between the two germline ends. The CDR3 spans 12 residues. The germline gives CDR1 SGHAT, CDR2 FQNNGV. This sample was included in a study of cytomegalovirus exposure and HLA in healthy donors. Whole-study findings and limits: The authors enumerated over 150 TCR beta chains as linked to cytomegalovirus.

The PCR made use of 60 Vbeta and 13 Jbeta primers. Sequenced by immunoSEQ multiplex PCR; TCRdb stores in-frame clones only, minus some. The sample yields about 160,000 clones, roughly 80% seen once. This rearrangement joins TRBV11-2 to TRBJ1-2, with unresolved D. The TCR sequence derives from a man aged 35 to 55 in good health and CMV-seronegative. Input material: PBMCs. The CDR3 sequence: CASSRVGYGYTF. The CDR3 bases are TGTGCCAGCAGCCGCGTTGGCTATGGCTACACCTTC.